These 10 T cell receptor beta chains came from one sample sequenced in a study of CD8+CD57+ T cells in acquired aplastic anemia. According to the study, genomic DNA was the template for TCR beta VDJ and CDR3 profiling. TCRdb processed the reads anew with MiXCR; each CDR3 protein has one entry. The repertoire consists of 150,000 or so distinct CDR3 sequences, with around half occurring once and the leading ten covering approximately 3%. Before being chosen for sequencing, patients had shown CD8+CD57+ cell expansion by flow cytometry. Sequenced input: sorted CD4+, CD8+, or CD8+CD57+ T cells (not recorded which) from PBMCs. The receptors come from a human donor with aplastic anemia.

The chain links TRBV4-3 to TRBJ1-2, with no clear D. With 1 base removed from V and 5 bases from J, the gap between germline ends came to 5 bases. This CDR3 is built from 12 residues. CDR1 is LGHNA, CDR2 YSLEER, per germline. The CDR3 DNA reads as TGCGCCAGCAGCCAAGGACCTTATGGCTACACCTTC. This sequence encodes CASSQGPYGYTF.

The rearrangement links TRBV15 to TRBJ2-7; unclear D gene. The germline V gene encodes CDR1 LNHNV and CDR2 YYDKDF (reference sequence). Trimming removed 0 bases at V and 9 bases at J, with 12 bases between. The CDR3 is 13 residues long. CDR3 in DNA: TGTGCCACCAGCAGAGAGACCTTATTGGGGCAGTACTTC. Encoded protein: CATSRETLLGQYF.

V and J are TRBV25-1 and TRBJ2-7, with 7 bases lining up with TRBD1. J gave up 5 bases and V 5 bases, and 12 bases lay outside the gene matches. The germline V gene has CDR1 MGHDK and CDR2 SYGVNS. The CDR3 runs 15 residues. CDR3 sequence: CASSSFLTTGDEQYF. The CDR3 coding sequence is TGTGCCAGCAGTTCCTTCCTGACCACAGGGGACGAGCAGTACTTC.

CDR3 nucleotide sequence: TGTGCCAGCTATCGACCGGTGAGCTCTGGAAACACCATATATTTT. It codes for CASYRPVSSGNTIYF. V is TRBV25-1 and J is TRBJ1-3, with D uncertain. Germline V CDR1 and CDR2: MGHDK, SYGVNS. The CDR3 runs to 15 residues. V was clipped by 8 bases and J by 0 bases, with 14 bases between them.

The table lists this clonotype with a few counts. V is TRBV4-2 and J is TRBJ2-3; 11 bases line up with TRBD2. The CDR3 extends over 18 amino acids. Germline assignment: CDR1 LGHNA and CDR2 YNFKEQ. J was trimmed by 1 base and V by 4 bases; bases with no gene match: 10. CDR3 sequence (DNA): TGTGCCAGCAGCCTTAGCGGGGGGGATTTCGATCGCACAGATACGCAGTATTTT. Translated, it gives CASSLSGGDFDRTDTQYF.

This clonotype was detected ten times or more. The CDR3 sequence is CASSVFFGETQYF. CDR3 sequence (DNA): TGTGCCAGCAGCGTTTTTTTTGGAGAGACCCAGTACTTC. The J gene is TRBJ2-5, the V gene TRBV9; D not certain. The CDR3 extends over 13 amino acids. CDR1 is SGDLS and CDR2 is YYNGEE in the germline V gene. The V and J ends lost 2 bases and 4 bases respectively, with 9 bases between them.

This chain joins TRBV20-1 and TRBJ2-5, with TRBD2 identical over 10 bases. The CDR3 extends over 15 amino acids. V shed 6 bases and J 4 bases; nucleotides not matched to a gene: 11. The V gene's germline CDR1 is DFQATT and CDR2 SNEGSKA (reference sequence). The CDR3 DNA is TGCAGTGCATTACGGACTAGCGGAGGGGCAGAGACCCAGTACTTC. It is translated as CSALRTSGGAETQYF.

CDR3 in amino acids: CASSNYNSPGANVLTF. CDR3 in DNA: TGTGCCAGCAGCAATTACAACAGTCCGGGGGCCAACGTCCTGACTTTC. The chain is built from TRBV11-2 and TRBJ2-6; no firm D call. Germline V gene data show CDR1 as SGHAT and CDR2 as FQNNGV. The CDR3 extends over 16 amino acids. The V end lost 5 bases, the J end lost 4 bases, and 15 bases lay between the germline ends.

The rearrangement uses TRBV7-8 and TRBJ2-5; D is ambiguous. Per germline, CDR1 SGHVS and CDR2 FQNEAQ. The CDR3 length is 13 residues. Trimming cost V 4 bases and J 5 bases, with 11 bases left between them. The CDR3 region is CASSSLTTETQYF. The CDR3 bases are TGTGCCAGCAGCTCCCTGACAACGGAGACCCAGTACTTC. Full variable domain (missing parts from reference TRBV7-8 and TRBJ2-5): GAGVSQSPRYKVAKRGQDVALRCDPISGHVSLFWYQQALGQGPEFLTYFQNEAQLDKSGLPSDRFFAERPEGSVSTLKIQRTQQEDSAVYLCASSSLTTETQYFGPGTRLLVL.

This clonotype was found many times. V is TRBV10-3 and J is TRBJ2-7; tentatively, D is TRBD1 (5 bases). CDR1 and CDR2 from the germline V gene are ENHRY and SYGVKD. The CDR3 consists of 13 residues. The ends were cut back, 5 bases at V and 6 bases at J, with 14 bases in the middle. The CDR3 protein is CAISKRDSSEQYF. In DNA form, the CDR3 reads TGTGCCATCAGTAAAAGAGACAGCTCCGAGCAGTACTTC.